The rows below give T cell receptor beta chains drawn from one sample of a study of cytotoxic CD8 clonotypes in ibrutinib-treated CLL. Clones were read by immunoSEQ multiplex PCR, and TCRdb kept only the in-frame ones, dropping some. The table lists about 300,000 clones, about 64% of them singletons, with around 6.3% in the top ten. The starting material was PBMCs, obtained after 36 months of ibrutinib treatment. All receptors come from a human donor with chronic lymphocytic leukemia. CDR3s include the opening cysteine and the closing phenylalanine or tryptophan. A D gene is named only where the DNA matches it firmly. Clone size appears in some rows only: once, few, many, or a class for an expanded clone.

CDR3 protein: CASSVRDSRREQYF
CDR3 DNA: TGCGCCAGCAGCGTCCGGGACTCTCGTCGGGAGCAGTACTTC
clone size: .
J gene: TRBJ2-7
D gene: .
V gene: TRBV5-1

CDR3 protein: CATSRDLSHTEAFF
CDR3 DNA: TGTGCCACCAGCAGAGATTTGTCCCACACTGAAGCTTTCTTT
clone size: .
J gene: TRBJ1-1
D gene: .
V gene: TRBV15

CDR3 protein: CASSPATDYEQYF
CDR3 DNA: TGTGCCAGCAGCCCCGCGACAGACTACGAGCAGTACTTC
clone size: few
J gene: TRBJ2-7
D gene: .
V gene: TRBV11-2

CDR3 protein: CSPNYGYTF
CDR3 DNA: TGCAGTCCGAACTATGGCTACACCTTC
clone size: few
J gene: TRBJ1-2
D gene: .
V gene: TRBV20-1

CDR3 protein: CASSSGLAGVNEQFF
CDR3 DNA: TGCGCCAGCAGCTCTGGACTAGCGGGAGTAAATGAGCAGTTCTTC
clone size: .
J gene: TRBJ2-1
D gene: TRBD2
V gene: TRBV4-3

CDR3 protein: CSVLRTGTGELFF
CDR3 DNA: TGCAGCGTATTAAGGACGGGGACCGGGGAGCTGTTTTTT
clone size: .
J gene: TRBJ2-2
D gene: .
V gene: TRBV29-1

CDR3 protein: CGAGQGVHEQYF
CDR3 DNA: TGTGGGGCTGGACAGGGGGTCCACGAGCAGTACTTC
clone size: .
J gene: TRBJ2-7
D gene: TRBD1
V gene: TRBV28

CDR3 protein: CASSLGGGGSDEQFF
CDR3 DNA: TGTGCCAGCAGCCTAGGGGGGGGCGGGTCTGATGAGCAGTTCTTC
clone size: .
J gene: TRBJ2-1
D gene: .
V gene: TRBV28

CDR3 protein: CASSQDRDYGYTF
CDR3 DNA: TGTGCCAGCTCACAGGACAGGGACTATGGCTACACCTTC
clone size: few
J gene: TRBJ1-2
D gene: TRBD1
V gene: TRBV18

CDR3 protein: CASSLVGRDEQYF
CDR3 DNA: TGTGCCAGCAGCTTAGTTGGGAGGGACGAGCAGTACTTC
clone size: .
J gene: TRBJ2-7
D gene: TRBD2
V gene: TRBV11-2

CDR3 protein: CASGWSPFPADTQYF
CDR3 DNA: TGTGCCAGCGGATGGTCCCCCTTTCCCGCAGATACGCAGTATTTT
clone size: .
J gene: TRBJ2-3
D gene: .
V gene: TRBV5-6

CDR3 protein: CASSDRGTEAFF
CDR3 DNA: TGTGCCAGCAGTGACAGGGGTACTGAAGCTTTCTTT
clone size: .
J gene: TRBJ1-1
D gene: .
V gene: TRBV6-1

CDR3 protein: CASSPDLGYGYTF
CDR3 DNA: TGTGCCAGCAGCCCCGACCTTGGTTATGGCTACACCTTC
clone size: .
J gene: TRBJ1-2
D gene: .
V gene: TRBV28

CDR3 protein: CASIDGTGRLNQPQHF
CDR3 DNA: TGTGCCAGCATTGATGGGACAGGGCGTCTCAATCAGCCCCAGCATTTT
clone size: .
J gene: TRBJ1-5
D gene: TRBD1
V gene: TRBV6-1

CDR3 protein: CASSVGLRDQGLTF
CDR3 DNA: TGTGCCAGCAGCGTAGGACTCCGGGATCAGGGCCTGACTTTC
clone size: .
J gene: TRBJ2-6
D gene: .
V gene: TRBV9

CDR3 protein: CASSLWTGGEAFF
CDR3 DNA: TGCGCCAGCAGCTTGTGGACAGGGGGAGAAGCTTTCTTT
clone size: few
J gene: TRBJ1-1
D gene: TRBD1
V gene: TRBV5-1

CDR3 protein: CASSSAGGQAYEQYF
CDR3 DNA: TGTGCCAGTAGTTCAGCGGGAGGCCAGGCCTACGAGCAGTACTTC
clone size: many
J gene: TRBJ2-7
D gene: TRBD2
V gene: TRBV19

CDR3 protein: CASSPHPNYEQYF
CDR3 DNA: TGTGCCAGCAGCCCCCACCCGAACTACGAGCAGTACTTC
clone size: .
J gene: TRBJ2-7
D gene: .
V gene: TRBV9

CDR3 protein: CASSPWGLRDEQFF
CDR3 DNA: TGCGCCAGCAGCCCGTGGGGCCTGAGGGATGAGCAGTTCTTC
clone size: .
J gene: TRBJ2-1
D gene: .
V gene: TRBV5-1

CDR3 protein: CASSLAADRNEQFF
CDR3 DNA: TGTGCCAGCAGCTTAGCAGCGGACCGCAATGAGCAGTTCTTC
clone size: .
J gene: TRBJ2-1
D gene: .
V gene: TRBV7-2

CDR3 protein: CASSESPRRIDF
CDR3 DNA: TGTGCCAGCAGCGAAAGCCCACGGCGCATCGATTTT
clone size: once
J gene: TRBJ2-3
D gene: .
V gene: TRBV7-6

CDR3 protein: CASSLDGGGSDEQYF
CDR3 DNA: TGTGCCAGCAGCTTAGATGGCGGGGGGAGTGACGAGCAGTACTTC
clone size: .
J gene: TRBJ2-7
D gene: TRBD2
V gene: TRBV11-2

CDR3 protein: CASRDRSLPNYGYTF
CDR3 DNA: TGTGCCAGCAGGGACAGATCCCTTCCTAACTATGGCTACACCTTC
clone size: .
J gene: TRBJ1-2
D gene: .
V gene: TRBV28

CDR3 protein: CASSLDDSYGYTF
CDR3 DNA: TGCGCCAGCAGCTTGGATGACAGCTATGGCTACACCTTC
clone size: few
J gene: TRBJ1-2
D gene: .
V gene: TRBV5-1